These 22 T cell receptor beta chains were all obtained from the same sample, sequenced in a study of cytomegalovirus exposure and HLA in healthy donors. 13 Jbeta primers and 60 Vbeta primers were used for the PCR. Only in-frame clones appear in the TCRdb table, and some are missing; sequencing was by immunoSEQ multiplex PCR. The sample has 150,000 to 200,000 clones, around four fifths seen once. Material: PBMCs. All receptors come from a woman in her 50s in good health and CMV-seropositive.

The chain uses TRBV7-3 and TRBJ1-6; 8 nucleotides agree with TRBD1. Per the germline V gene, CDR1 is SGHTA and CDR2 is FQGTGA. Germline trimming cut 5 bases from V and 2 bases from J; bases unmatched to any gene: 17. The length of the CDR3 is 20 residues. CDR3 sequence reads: CASSQLPRGQGSTYNSPLHF. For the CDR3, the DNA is TGTGCCAGCAGCCAATTGCCCCGTGGACAGGGTAGCACCTATAATTCACCCCTCCACTTT.

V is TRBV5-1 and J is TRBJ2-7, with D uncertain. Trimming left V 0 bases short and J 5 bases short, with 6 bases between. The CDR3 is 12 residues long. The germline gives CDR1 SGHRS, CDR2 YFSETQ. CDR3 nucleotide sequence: TGCGCCAGCAGCTTGGCCCGCGACGAGCAGTACTTC. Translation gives CASSLARDEQYF. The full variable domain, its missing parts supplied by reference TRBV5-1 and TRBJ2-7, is KAGVTQTPRYLIKTRGQQVTLSCSPISGHRSVSWYQQTPGQGLQFLFEYFSETQRNKGNFPGRFSGRQFSNSRSEMNVSTLELGDSALYLCASSLARDEQYFGPGTRLTVT.

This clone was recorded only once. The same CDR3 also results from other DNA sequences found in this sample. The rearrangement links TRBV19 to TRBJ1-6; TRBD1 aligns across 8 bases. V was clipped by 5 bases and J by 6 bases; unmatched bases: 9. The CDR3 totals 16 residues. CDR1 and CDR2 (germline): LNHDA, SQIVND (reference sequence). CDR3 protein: CASSATGDILNSPLHF. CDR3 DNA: TGTGCCAGTAGTGCGACAGGGGACATACTTAATTCACCCCTCCACTTT.

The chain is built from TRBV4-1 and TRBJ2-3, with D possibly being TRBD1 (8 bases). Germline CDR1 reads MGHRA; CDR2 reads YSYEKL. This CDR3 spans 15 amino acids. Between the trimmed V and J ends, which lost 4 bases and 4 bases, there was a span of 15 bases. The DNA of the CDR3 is TGCGCCAGCAGCCCGACAGGGGCGGGAGCAGATACGCAGTATTTT. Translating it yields CASSPTGAGADTQYF.

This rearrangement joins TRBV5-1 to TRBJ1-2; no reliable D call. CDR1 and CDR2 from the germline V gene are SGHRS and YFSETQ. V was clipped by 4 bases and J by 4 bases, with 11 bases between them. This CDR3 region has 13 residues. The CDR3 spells CASSDAGVYGYTF. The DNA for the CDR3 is TGCGCCAGCAGCGACGCCGGAGTCTATGGCTACACCTTC.

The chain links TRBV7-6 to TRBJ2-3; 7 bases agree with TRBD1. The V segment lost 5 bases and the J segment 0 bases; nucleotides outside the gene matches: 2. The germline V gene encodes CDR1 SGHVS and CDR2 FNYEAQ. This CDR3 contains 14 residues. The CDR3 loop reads CASSVQGSTDTQYF. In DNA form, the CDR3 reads TGTGCCAGCAGCGTACAGGGGAGCACAGATACGCAGTATTTT.

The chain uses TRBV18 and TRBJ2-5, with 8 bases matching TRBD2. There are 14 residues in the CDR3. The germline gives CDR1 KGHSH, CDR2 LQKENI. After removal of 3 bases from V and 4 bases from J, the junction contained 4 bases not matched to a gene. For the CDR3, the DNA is TGTGCCAGCTCACCCCAAAGCGGGGGAGAGACCCAGTACTTC. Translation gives CASSPQSGGETQYF.

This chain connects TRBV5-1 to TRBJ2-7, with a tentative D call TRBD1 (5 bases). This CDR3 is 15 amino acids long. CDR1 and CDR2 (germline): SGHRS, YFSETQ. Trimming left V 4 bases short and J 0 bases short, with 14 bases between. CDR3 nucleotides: TGCGCCAGCAGCCCGGACACGTCCTTCTCCTACGAGCAGTACTTC. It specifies CASSPDTSFSYEQYF. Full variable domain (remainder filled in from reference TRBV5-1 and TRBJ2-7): KAGVTQTPRYLIKTRGQQVTLSCSPISGHRSVSWYQQTPGQGLQFLFEYFSETQRNKGNFPGRFSGRQFSNSRSEMNVSTLELGDSALYLCASSPDTSFSYEQYFGPGTRLTVT.

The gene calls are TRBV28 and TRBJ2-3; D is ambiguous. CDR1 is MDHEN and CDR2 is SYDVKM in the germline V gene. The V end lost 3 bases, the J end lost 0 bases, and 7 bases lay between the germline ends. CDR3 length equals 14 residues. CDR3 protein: CASSLHISTDTQYF. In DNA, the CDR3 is TGTGCCAGCAGTTTGCACATTAGCACAGATACGCAGTATTTT.

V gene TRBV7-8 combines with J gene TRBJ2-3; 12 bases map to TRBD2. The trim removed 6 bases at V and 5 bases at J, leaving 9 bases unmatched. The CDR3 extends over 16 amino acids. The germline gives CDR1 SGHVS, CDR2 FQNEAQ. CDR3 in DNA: TGTGCCAGCAGTTCTGGACTAGCGGGGCTGTTAGATACGCAGTATTTT. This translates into CASSSGLAGLLDTQYF.

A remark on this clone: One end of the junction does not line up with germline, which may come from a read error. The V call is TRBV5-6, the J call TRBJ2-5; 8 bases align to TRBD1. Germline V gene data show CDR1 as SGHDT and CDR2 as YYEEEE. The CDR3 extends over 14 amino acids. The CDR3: CASSLADDRGERDF. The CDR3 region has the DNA TGTGCCAGCAGCTTGGCCGACGACAGGGGCGAAAGGGACTTC.

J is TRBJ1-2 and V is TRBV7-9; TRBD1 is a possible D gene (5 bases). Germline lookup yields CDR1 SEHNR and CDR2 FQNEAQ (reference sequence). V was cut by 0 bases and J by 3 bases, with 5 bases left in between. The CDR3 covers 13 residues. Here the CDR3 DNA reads TGTGCCAGCAGCTTAGCAGGGGACTATGGCTACACCTTC. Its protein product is CASSLAGDYGYTF.

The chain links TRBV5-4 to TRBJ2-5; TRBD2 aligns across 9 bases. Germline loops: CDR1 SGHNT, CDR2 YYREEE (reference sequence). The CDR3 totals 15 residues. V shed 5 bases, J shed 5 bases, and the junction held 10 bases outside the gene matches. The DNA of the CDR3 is TGTGCCAGCAGGGGTGGGCTAGCGGGGACGGAGACCCAGTACTTC. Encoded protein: CASRGGLAGTETQYF. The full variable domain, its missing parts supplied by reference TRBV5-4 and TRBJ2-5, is ETGVTQSPTHLIKTRGQQVTLRCSSQSGHNTVSWYQQALGQGPQFIFQYYREEENGRGNFPPRFSGLQFPNYSSELNVNALELDDSALYLCASRGGLAGTETQYFGPGTRLLVL.

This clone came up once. The CDR3 reads CASSFGANTGELFF. The CDR3 DNA reads TGTGCCAGCAGCTTCGGAGCAAACACCGGGGAGCTGTTTTTT. V is TRBV7-9 and J is TRBJ2-2, with no clear D. The V end lost 3 bases, the J end lost 2 bases, and 7 bases lay between the germline ends. There are 14 residues in the CDR3. Germline CDR1 is SEHNR and CDR2 is FQNEAQ (reference sequence).

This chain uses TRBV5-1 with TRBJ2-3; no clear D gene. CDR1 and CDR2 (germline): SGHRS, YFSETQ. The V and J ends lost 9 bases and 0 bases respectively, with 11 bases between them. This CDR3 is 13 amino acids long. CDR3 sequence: CATKRPSTDTQYF. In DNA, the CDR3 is TGCGCCACGAAGCGACCCAGCACAGATACGCAGTATTTT.

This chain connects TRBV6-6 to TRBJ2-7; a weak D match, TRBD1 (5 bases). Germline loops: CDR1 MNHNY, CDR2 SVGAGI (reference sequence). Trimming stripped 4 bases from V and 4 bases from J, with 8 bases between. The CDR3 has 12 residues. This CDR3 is CASSSQAYEQYF. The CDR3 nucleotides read TGTGCCAGCAGTTCACAGGCATACGAGCAGTACTTC.

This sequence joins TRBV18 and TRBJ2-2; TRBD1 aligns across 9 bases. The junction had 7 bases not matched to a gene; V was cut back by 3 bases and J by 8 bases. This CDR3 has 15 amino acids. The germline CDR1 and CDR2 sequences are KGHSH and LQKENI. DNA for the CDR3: TGTGCCAGCTCACCCTATACAGGGGGCGAAGGGGAGCTGTTTTTT. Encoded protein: CASSPYTGGEGELFF.

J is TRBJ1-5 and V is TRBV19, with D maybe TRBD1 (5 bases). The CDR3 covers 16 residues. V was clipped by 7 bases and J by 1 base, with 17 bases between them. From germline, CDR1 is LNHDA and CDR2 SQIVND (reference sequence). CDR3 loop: CASTTIIRGSNQPQHF. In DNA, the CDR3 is TGTGCCAGTACTACAATTATACGGGGGAGCAATCAGCCCCAGCATTTT.

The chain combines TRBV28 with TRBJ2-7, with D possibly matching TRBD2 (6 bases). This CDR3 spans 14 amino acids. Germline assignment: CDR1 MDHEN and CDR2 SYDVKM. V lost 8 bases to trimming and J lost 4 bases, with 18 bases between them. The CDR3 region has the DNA TGTGCCAGCGGCCCTTCGGGGGATTCTTACGAGCAGTACTTC. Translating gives CASGPSGDSYEQYF.

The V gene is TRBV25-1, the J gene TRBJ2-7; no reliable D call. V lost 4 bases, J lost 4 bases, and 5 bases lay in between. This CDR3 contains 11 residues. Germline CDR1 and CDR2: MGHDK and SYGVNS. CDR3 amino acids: CASSGLYEQYF. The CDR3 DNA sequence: TGTGCCAGCAGTGGGCTTTACGAGCAGTACTTC.

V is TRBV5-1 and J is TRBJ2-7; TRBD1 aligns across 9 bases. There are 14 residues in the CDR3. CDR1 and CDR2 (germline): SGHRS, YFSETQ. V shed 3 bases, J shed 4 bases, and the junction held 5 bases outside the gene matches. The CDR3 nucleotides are TGCGCCAGCAGCTCGGGACAGGGACAATACGAGCAGTACTTC. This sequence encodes CASSSGQGQYEQYF.

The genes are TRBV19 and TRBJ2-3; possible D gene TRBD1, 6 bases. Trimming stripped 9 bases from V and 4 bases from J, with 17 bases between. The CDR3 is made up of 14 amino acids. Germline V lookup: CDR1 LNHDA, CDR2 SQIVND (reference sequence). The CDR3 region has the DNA TGTGCCAGCCTGGACAGCGGATTGGCAGATACGCAGTATTTT. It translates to CASLDSGLADTQYF.